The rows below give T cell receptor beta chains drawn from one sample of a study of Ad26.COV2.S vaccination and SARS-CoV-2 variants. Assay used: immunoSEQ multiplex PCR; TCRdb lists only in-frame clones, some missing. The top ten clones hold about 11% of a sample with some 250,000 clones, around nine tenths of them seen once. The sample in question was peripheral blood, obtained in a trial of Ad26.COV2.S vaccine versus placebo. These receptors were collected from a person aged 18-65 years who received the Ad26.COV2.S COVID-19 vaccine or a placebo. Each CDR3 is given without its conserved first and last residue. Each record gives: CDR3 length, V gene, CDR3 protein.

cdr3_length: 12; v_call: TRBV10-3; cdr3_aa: AISASGAGEKLF
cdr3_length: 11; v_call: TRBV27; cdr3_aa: ASRKTVFTEAF
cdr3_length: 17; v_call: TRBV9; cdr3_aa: ASSVGTSGRVLSYNEQF
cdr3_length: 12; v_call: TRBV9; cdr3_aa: ASSVGTGGTEAF
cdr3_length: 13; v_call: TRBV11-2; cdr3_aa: ASSPPWVSSYEQY
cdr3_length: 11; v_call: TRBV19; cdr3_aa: ASSITDGNTIY
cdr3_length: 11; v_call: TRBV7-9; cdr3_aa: AGGLASYAEQF
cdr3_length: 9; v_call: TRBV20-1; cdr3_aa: SARALYEQY
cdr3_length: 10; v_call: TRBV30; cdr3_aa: AWSVNTGELF
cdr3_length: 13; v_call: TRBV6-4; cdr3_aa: ASSEGDGTNYGYT
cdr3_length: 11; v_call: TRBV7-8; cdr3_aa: ASSPPGPDTQY
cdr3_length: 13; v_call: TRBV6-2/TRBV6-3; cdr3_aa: ASSYGTSHIREQF
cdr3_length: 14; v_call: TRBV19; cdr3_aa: ASREQILLGNQPQH
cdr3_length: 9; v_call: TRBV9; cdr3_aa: ASSSSYEQY
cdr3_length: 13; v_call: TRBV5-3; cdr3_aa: ARSLERAMNTEAF
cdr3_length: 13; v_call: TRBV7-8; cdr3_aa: ASSPAAGPKQPQH
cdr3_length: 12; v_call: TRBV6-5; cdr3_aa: ASSYYRGVNGYT
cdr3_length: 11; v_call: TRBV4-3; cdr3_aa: ASSQDGGTEAF
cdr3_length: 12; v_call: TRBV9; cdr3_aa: ASSPTGGTGELF
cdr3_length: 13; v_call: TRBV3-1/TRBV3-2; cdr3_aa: ASSNRAPFGNTIY
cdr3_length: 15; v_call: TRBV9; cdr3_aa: ASSVGNPEQGSRGYT
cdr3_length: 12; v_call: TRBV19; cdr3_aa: ASSIGRGADTQY
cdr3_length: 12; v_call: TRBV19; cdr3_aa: ASSTSGSSHEQY
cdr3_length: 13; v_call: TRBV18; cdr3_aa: ASSLTSGYTDTQY
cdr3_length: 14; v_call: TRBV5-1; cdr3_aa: ASSLGLAGEGETQY
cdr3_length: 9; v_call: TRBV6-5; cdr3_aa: ASSYPDPRS
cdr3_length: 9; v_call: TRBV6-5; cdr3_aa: ASKGGNTIY